This TCR beta chain derives from a study of T cell repertoires in cytomegalovirus infection. Study information: Public TCR beta signatures indicated both CMV infection and matching HLA type.

V lost 1 base to trimming and J lost 2 bases, with 5 bases between them. Germline loops: CDR1 MNHEY, CDR2 SMNVEV (reference sequence). The length of the CDR3 is 14 residues. General study results and limits: The study found HLA-C-restricted CMV-specific TCR beta clonotypes dominating the ex vivo response. Of the TCR beta families, the public ones yielded a cumulative frequency that identified carriers of CMV plus the relevant HLA.

Details on this clonotype: The antigen remains unidentified.

TCRdb called the reads again in MiXCR, with one record for every CDR3 protein. Of under 800,000 distinct CDR3 sequences detected, 20% to 25% appear once; the ten largest clones hold around 8%. V is TRBV27 and J is TRBJ2-2, with D unclear. Sequencing used CD8+ T cells from PBMCs. The receptor was derived from a human donor in good health (CMV status not recorded). Some clones in this sample may be carry-over from other donors' samples. CDR3 in DNA: TGTGCCAGCAGTTTATATCTTAACACCGGGGAGCTGTTTTTT. This sequence encodes CASSLYLNTGELFF.